This is a list of T cell receptor beta chains from one sample in a study of CD8 T cells in ankylosing spondylitis. MiXCR, run by TCRdb on the 5' RACE reads, gives a single entry per CDR3 protein. Of hundreds of thousands of distinct CDR3 sequences listed, roughly 32% are singletons. The source material was blood, either unsorted or a sorted T cell fraction (not recorded which). These receptors all come from a male donor with ankylosing spondylitis or in good health (not recorded which). The CDR3 runs from the conserved cysteine through the conserved F or W. The order of the fields is V gene, D gene, J gene, clone size, CDR3 DNA, CDR3 protein. The D gene is left open where the match is weak. Some rows have no size entry. The others give once, few or many, or a class for an expanded clone.

>TRBV4-2|TRBD1|TRBJ1-4|-
TGTGCCAGCAGCCGGCGACAGGGCTCTAATGAAAAACTGTTTTTT
CASSRRQGSNEKLFF
>TRBV7-9|TRBD1|TRBJ2-5|-
TGTGCCAGCAGCCAAGGACAGGGCATTCAAGAGACCCAGTACTTC
CASSQGQGIQETQYF
>TRBV5-1|TRBD1|TRBJ2-1|-
TGCGCCAGCAGCTTGTCCCCCATACAGGGGAGCAATGAGCAGTTCTTC
CASSLSPIQGSNEQFF
>TRBV12-3/TRBV12-4|TRBD2|TRBJ2-7|-
TGTGCCAGCAGTTTAGCGTCGGGAGGGCACTACGAGCAGTACTTC
CASSLASGGHYEQYF
>TRBV4-2|-|TRBJ2-1|-
TGTGCCAGCAGCCAACTAGTCATAGGGGAATACAATGAGCAGTTCTTC
CASSQLVIGEYNEQFF
>TRBV20-1|TRBD2|TRBJ2-3|few
TGCAGTGCTCCACTAGCGGGGGGGCAAGATACGCAGTATTTT
CSAPLAGGQDTQYF
>TRBV12-3/TRBV12-4|TRBD2|TRBJ2-1|-
TGTGCCAGCAGTCTCGGGGTAGCGGGCTACAAGCAGTTCTTC
CASSLGVAGYKQFF
>TRBV5-1|-|TRBJ1-1|-
TGCGCCAGCAGCTTGACCCAGGGTGTTGAAGCTTTCTTT
CASSLTQGVEAFF
>TRBV12-3/TRBV12-4|-|TRBJ2-1|-
TGTGCCAGCAGTTCTGACAGTTATCCCTACAATGAGCAGTTCTTC
CASSSDSYPYNEQFF
>TRBV20-1|-|TRBJ2-1|few
TGCAGTGCCATAGACCGACAGAACAATGAGCAGTTCTTC
CSAIDRQNNEQFF
>TRBV29-1|-|TRBJ2-1|-
TGCAGCGTTGGTATTCGGGGGAGATACAATGAGCAGTTCTTC
CSVGIRGRYNEQFF
>TRBV18|-|TRBJ1-3|-
TGTGCCAGCTCACCGCTCCAGACAGAGTCTGGAAACACCATATATTTT
CASSPLQTESGNTIYF
>TRBV5-6|-|TRBJ1-5|-
TGTGCCAGCAGCTTGTGGGGGAAGGGGCCCCAGCATTTT
CASSLWGKGPQHF
>TRBV7-8|TRBD2|TRBJ2-1|-
TGTGCCAGCAGCTTGGCGGGACTAAAGGACAATGAGCAGTTCTTC
CASSLAGLKDNEQFF
>TRBV4-1|-|TRBJ2-7|few
TGCGCCAGCAGCCAAGGGGATTCCTACGAGCAGTACTTC
CASSQGDSYEQYF
>TRBV7-6|TRBD1|TRBJ2-7|few
TGTGCCAGCAGCTTGGGGACAGGGGGCCTCGACGAGCAGTACTTC
CASSLGTGGLDEQYF
>TRBV20-1|TRBD2|TRBJ2-1|-
TGCAGTGCTGGGCCCTTAGCGGGGAGCTACAATGAGCAGTTCTTC
CSAGPLAGSYNEQFF
>TRBV27|-|TRBJ2-5|-
TGTGCCAGCAGTTTCAGGCGTGGGCCCGTACAAGAGACCCAGTACTTC
CASSFRRGPVQETQYF
>TRBV5-1|-|TRBJ2-7|-
TGCGCCAGCAGCATCACTAGTCCCTACGAGCAGTACTTC
CASSITSPYEQYF
>TRBV7-9|-|TRBJ2-1|-
TGTGCCAGCGAGCGGGGGACAGGGCAGTTCTTC
CASERGTGQFF
>TRBV12-3/TRBV12-4|-|TRBJ2-5|-
TGTGCCAGCAGTTTATCGTCAGAGCAAGAGACCCAGTACTTC
CASSLSSEQETQYF
>TRBV9|TRBD2|TRBJ2-1|-
TGTGCCAGCAGCGTCTGGGGGGGGAAGGATGAGCAGTTCTTC
CASSVWGGKDEQFF
>TRBV11-1|-|TRBJ2-7|-
TGTGCCAGCAGCGACGGGACTTCCGACGAGCAGTACTTC
CASSDGTSDEQYF
>TRBV29-1|-|TRBJ1-1|-
TGCAGCGTTGAAGGTCTCGGAAACACTGAAGCTTTCTTT
CSVEGLGNTEAFF
>TRBV7-9|TRBD1|TRBJ1-1|-
TGTGCCAGCAGCCCAGGGGGGGTGCGGACTGAAGCTTTCTTT
CASSPGGVRTEAFF
>TRBV7-3|-|TRBJ2-3|few
TGTGCCAGCAGCCCAATCCCCGGGGGGCCCGCAGATACGCAGTATTTT
CASSPIPGGPADTQYF
>TRBV5-1|TRBD2|TRBJ2-3|few
TGCGCCAGCAGCTCTACTAGCGGGGGGCCTATGGGCACAGATACGCAGTATTTT
CASSSTSGGPMGTDTQYF
>TRBV12-3/TRBV12-4|-|TRBJ2-7|-
TGTGCCAGCAGGGCTCAACCGGCGGGGGAGCAGTACTTC
CASRAQPAGEQYF
>TRBV6-4|TRBD2|TRBJ2-1|-
TGTGCCAGCAGTGACTCATGGCGGGGGGGGTACAATGAGCAGTTCTTC
CASSDSWRGGYNEQFF
>TRBV6-4|-|TRBJ2-1|few
TGTGCCAGCTCACCCGGGGCGGGCTCCTACAATGAGCAGTTCTTC
CASSPGAGSYNEQFF
>TRBV28|-|TRBJ1-5|-
TGTGCCAGCAGTGGGAGGGGCAATCAGCCCCAGCATTTT
CASSGRGNQPQHF
>TRBV12-3/TRBV12-4|-|TRBJ2-1|few
TGTGCCAGCAGTTTGCTGGGTTCCAATGAGCAGTTCTTC
CASSLLGSNEQFF
>TRBV7-6|-|TRBJ1-1|-
TGTGCCAGCATCGACCCAGGGCCGCGCACTGAAGCTTTCTTT
CASIDPGPRTEAFF